The 17 T cell receptor beta chains below were found in one sample sequenced in a study of radiotherapy plus CTLA-4 blockade in lung cancer. The method was immunoSEQ multiplex PCR; TCRdb's version includes in-frame clones alone and lacks a portion of them. The data contain over 60,000 clones, roughly 87% of them singletons. The sample in question was peripheral blood, obtained from a patient treated with radiotherapy plus ipilimumab. The receptor set was obtained from a human donor with non-small cell lung cancer that progressed on radiotherapy plus ipilimumab.

The chain carries TRBV28 and TRBJ2-6; tentatively, D is TRBD2 (5 bases). Trimming stripped 2 bases from V and 0 bases from J, with 14 bases between. CDR1 MDHEN and CDR2 SYDVKM come from the germline V gene. This CDR3 contains 18 residues. CDR3 sequence (DNA): TGTGCCAGCAGTTTAATTTCTTCGGGGTTCTCTGGGGCCAACGTCCTGACTTTC. Translating it yields CASSLISSGFSGANVLTF.

The chain links TRBV7-9 to TRBJ1-4; D gene ambiguous. Germline assignment: CDR1 SEHNR and CDR2 FQNEAQ (reference sequence). The germline V and J ends were trimmed by 5 bases and 0 bases, with 7 bases remaining between them. CDR3 length: 14 amino acids. This chain's CDR3 is CASSPAATNEKLFF. The CDR3, as DNA: TGTGCCAGCAGCCCGGCCGCAACTAATGAAAAACTGTTTTTT.

In DNA form, the CDR3 reads TGTGCCAGCAGCGCCCCTGCAACTAATGAAAAACTGTTTTTT. It codes for CASSAPATNEKLFF. The chain uses TRBV2 and TRBJ1-4; no clear D. CDR3 length equals 14 residues. Per the germline V gene, CDR1 is SNHLY and CDR2 is FYNNEI. V lost 6 bases and J lost 0, with 8 bases in between.

This chain connects TRBV5-4 to TRBJ2-1; D gene ambiguous. Germline CDR1 and CDR2: SGHNT and YYREEE (reference sequence). There are 12 residues in the CDR3. The V end was cut by 0 bases, the J end by 6 bases, with 4 bases between. The CDR3 DNA sequence: TGTGCCAGCAGCTTGGGGGGCAATGAGCAGTTCTTC. Residues: CASSLGGNEQFF.

Written as DNA, the CDR3 is TGCGCCAGTAAGATGACAGGGCAATTTGGCTACACCTTC. The encoded protein is CASKMTGQFGYTF. The V call is TRBV5-1, the J call TRBJ1-2; TRBD1 matches at 7 bases. V lost 8 bases, J lost 7 bases, and 11 bases stayed unmatched. The CDR3 is 13 amino acids. The germline V gene encodes CDR1 SGHRS and CDR2 YFSETQ.

This sequence joins TRBV11-2 and TRBJ2-7; no firm D call. The CDR3 is made up of 13 amino acids. Germline CDR1 reads SGHAT; CDR2 reads FQNNGV. V was pared by 3 bases and J by 4 bases, with 10 bases between. The CDR3: CASSFGGLYEQYF. The DNA of the CDR3 is TGTGCCAGCAGCTTTGGTGGGCTTTACGAGCAGTACTTC.

This clone appeared a single time. The rearrangement links TRBV28 to TRBJ2-7; 10 bases are shared with TRBD2. The CDR3 is made up of 15 amino acids. The J segment lost 5 bases and the V segment lost 4 bases, leaving 8 bases of the junction unmatched. Germline loops: CDR1 MDHEN, CDR2 SYDVKM. CDR3 amino acids: CASSSSLAGVHEQYF. In DNA, the CDR3 is TGTGCCAGCAGTTCCAGCCTAGCGGGAGTCCACGAGCAGTACTTC.

J is TRBJ1-5 and V is TRBV7-9; no clear D. The CDR3 contains 15 residues. CDR1 is SEHNR and CDR2 is FQNEAQ in the germline V gene (reference sequence). Trimming cost V 5 bases and J 4 bases, with 15 bases left between them. DNA for the CDR3: TGTGCCAGCAGCGGGGATTCAGCGGGAAATCAGCCCCAGCATTTT. This sequence encodes CASSGDSAGNQPQHF.

V usage is TRBV23-1 and J usage is TRBJ2-7; TRBD2 agrees at 11 bases. TRBV23-1 is an open reading frame whose function is uncertain. J lost 4 bases, V lost 4 bases, and 6 bases had no gene match. The CDR3 has 15 residues. CDR3 nucleotide sequence: TGCGCCAGCAGTCGGCTAGCGGGAGGACCATACGAGCAGTACGTC. Protein: CASSRLAGGPYEQYV.

The rearrangement joins TRBV5-1 to TRBJ2-1; possibly TRBD1 for D (5 bases). CDR1 is SGHRS and CDR2 is YFSETQ in the germline V gene. The CDR3 length is 13 residues. The germline V and J ends were trimmed by 7 bases and 5 bases, with 13 bases remaining between them. DNA for the CDR3: TGCGCCAGCTCCGAGCAGGGCAACAATGAGCAGTTCTTC. This translates into CASSEQGNNEQFF.

This chain joins TRBV29-1 and TRBJ2-1; tentatively, D is TRBD1 or TRBD2 (6 bases each). The CDR3 extends over 14 amino acids. Trimming left V 6 bases short and J 0 bases short, with 12 bases between. CDR1 SQVTM and CDR2 ANQGSEA come from the germline V gene. The CDR3 DNA reads TGCAGCGTGAGAGGGGGGAGCTCCTACAATGAGCAGTTCTTC. It translates to CSVRGGSSYNEQFF.

V and J are TRBV9 and TRBJ2-3, with 10 nucleotides matching TRBD2. Per the germline V gene, CDR1 is SGDLS and CDR2 is YYNGEE. The length of the CDR3 is 16 residues. Trimming removed 4 bases from V and 4 bases from J; junction bases left unmatched: 9. For the CDR3, the DNA is TGTGCCAGCAGCAGGGGGGCTAGCGGGAGTTCAGATACGCAGTATTTT. The encoded protein is CASSRGASGSSDTQYF.

The CDR3 region has the DNA TGTGCCAGCAGTCTCTCCGGGAACACTGAAGCTTTCTTT. Translating gives CASSLSGNTEAFF. The chain is built from TRBV6-1 and TRBJ1-1; no clear D. CDR3 length: 13 residues. The V gene's germline CDR1 is MNHNS and CDR2 SASEGT. The germline V and J ends were trimmed by 5 bases and 1 base, with 8 bases remaining between them.

The chain carries TRBV4-1 and TRBJ1-1, with TRBD1 as a possible D gene (5 bases). Trimming cost V 2 bases and J 8 bases, with 12 bases left between them. Germline CDR1 and CDR2: MGHRA and YSYEKL. This CDR3 has 13 amino acids. CDR3 nucleotides: TGCGCCAGCAGCCAACCAGGGACGGTAGAAGCTTTCTTT. Its translation is CASSQPGTVEAFF.

The J gene is TRBJ2-7, the V gene TRBV4-2, with 8 bases identical to TRBD1. Germline assignment: CDR1 LGHNA and CDR2 YNFKEQ. CDR3 length: 17 amino acids. Trimming cost V 1 base and J 2 bases; bases outside gene matches: 10. CDR3 sequence reads: CASSQVDIQGAAYEQYF. In nucleotides, the CDR3 is TGTGCCAGCAGCCAAGTGGACATCCAGGGGGCGGCCTACGAGCAGTACTTC.

The chain recombines TRBV11-2 with TRBJ1-2; perhaps TRBD1 as D (5 bases). V shed 0 bases and J shed 3 bases, with 8 bases lying between them. Germline V gives CDR1 SGHAT, CDR2 FQNNGV. The CDR3 extends over 14 amino acids. The CDR3 spells CASSLEGVDYGYTF. In DNA, the CDR3 is TGTGCCAGCAGCTTAGAAGGGGTGGACTATGGCTACACCTTC.

On this clone itself: At one of its ends the junction is not consistent with the germline gene, which may arise from a read error. This sequence joins TRBV6-5 and TRBJ2-5; TRBD1 agrees at 9 bases. This CDR3 is 16 amino acids long. The germline V gene has CDR1 MNHEY and CDR2 SVGAGI. The CDR3 loop is CASSHSPGTGKETQYF. For the CDR3, the DNA is TGTGCCAGCAGTCACTCTCCTGGGACAGGGAAAGAGACCCAGTACTTC.